This T cell receptor (beta chain) was sequenced for a study of blood T cell repertoires in COVID-19. Study-wide context: Sites across the United States, Italy and Spain contributed samples from acute and convalescent COVID-19.

This clone has a single count. Deletions cut 2 bases from V and 5 bases from J, with 10 bases between. The CDR3 has 14 residues. Germline assignment: CDR1 SEHNR and CDR2 FQNEAQ (reference sequence). TCRdb's copy holds only in-frame clones and misses some; the assay was immunoSEQ multiplex PCR. Of fewer than 350,000 clones listed, about 85% were seen once; the top ten hold about 2%. The TCR originated in a woman aged 30 to 39 who had been exposed to COVID-19. J is TRBJ2-1 and V is TRBV7-9, with D tentatively TRBD2 (5 bases). The sample comprised PBMCs or T cells enriched from blood (not recorded which). CDR3 sequence: CASSLSEGHNEQFF. CDR3 in DNA: TGTGCCAGCAGCTTATCTGAGGGCCACAATGAGCAGTTCTTC.